This T cell receptor (beta chain) was recovered during a study of blood T cell repertoires in COVID-19. Study summary: Italy, Spain and the United States were the sources of the convalescent and acute COVID-19 samples.

Only in-frame clones appear in the TCRdb table, and some are missing; sequencing was by immunoSEQ multiplex PCR. The table lists some 320,000 clones, under 90% of them singletons. Trimming took 7 bases from V and 2 from J, leaving 16 bases between them. The CDR3 sequence is 14 residues long. The V gene's germline CDR1 is SGHDT and CDR2 YYEEEE. Patients of the Seattle cohort, enrolled during active infection, were followed longitudinally. Sequenced sample: peripheral blood. The TCR sequence derives from a woman in her 30s with COVID-19, enrolled during active disease. The chain links TRBV5-6 to TRBJ2-7, with D maybe TRBD1 (5 bases). For the CDR3, the DNA is TGTGCCAGCGCCCCAGGAACAGGTGCCTACGAGCAGTACTTC. Amino acid sequence: CASAPGTGAYEQYF.